These T cell receptor beta chains were read from a single sample in a study of cytomegalovirus exposure and HLA in healthy donors. Assay used: immunoSEQ multiplex PCR; TCRdb lists only in-frame clones, some missing. The sample has 170,000 or so clones; 75% to 85% are singletons. Sequenced: PBMCs. The receptors derive from a man aged 30 to 39 in good health and CMV-seropositive. CDR3s include the opening cysteine and the closing phenylalanine or tryptophan. The D gene is left open where the match is weak. Expanded clones are given a class, and other clones once, few, many or no size at all.

clone_size d_call j_call v_call cdr3_nt cdr3_aa
few TRBD2 TRBJ2-5 TRBV28 TGTGCCAGCAGCCCTAAGGGCCTAGCGGGAGTAAACGGTTGGGGAGAGACCCAGTACTTC CASSPKGLAGVNGWGETQYF
. TRBD2 TRBJ2-7 TRBV6-6 TGTGCTAGCAGTTACGTACTCACCAGCGGGAGCTACGAGCAGTACTTC CASSYVLTSGSYEQYF
. TRBD1 TRBJ2-7 TRBV4-1 TGCGCCAGCAGCCAAGGAGGGGGCGACGAGCAGTACTTC CASSQGGGDEQYF
. TRBD2 TRBJ2-7 TRBV28 TGTGCCACCAGCCTAGGCGGGAGCCGCTACGAGCAGTACTTC CATSLGGSRYEQYF
. TRBD2 TRBJ2-2 TRBV6-4 TGTGCCAGCAGTGACTCGAGGACTAGCGGGAACACCGGGGAGCTGTTTTTT CASSDSRTSGNTGELFF
once . TRBJ1-2 TRBV7-2 TGTGCCAGCAGCTTGGTAAACGGTGGCTACACCTTC CASSLVNGGYTF
. . TRBJ2-5 TRBV7-2 TGTGCCAGCAGCTTAGCGCCCGGCACGGGAGAGACCCAGTACTTC CASSLAPGTGETQYF
. . TRBJ2-1 TRBV12-2 TGTGCAAGTCGCCCGGAAGCGGGAGTCTCCTACAATGAGCAGTTCTTC CASRPEAGVSYNEQFF
. . TRBJ2-1 TRBV9 TGTGCCAGCACGGAATCAGGGGTTTCCTACAATGAGCAGTTCTTC CASTESGVSYNEQFF
. TRBD1 TRBJ2-7 TRBV5-1 TGCGCCAGCAGCTTGTGGGGAAGGGGGCGGGTCAACGAGCAGTACTTC CASSLWGRGRVNEQYF
few . TRBJ2-7 TRBV6-5 TGTGTCAAGGGGGGCAGGGGGAACTTC CVKGGRGNF
. TRBD2 TRBJ2-1 TRBV7-2 TGTGCCAGCAGCTACACCGGCGCTAGCGGGGGGGTCTACAATGAGCAGTTCTTC CASSYTGASGGVYNEQFF
few . TRBJ1-4 TRBV4-1 TGCGCCAGCAGCCAAGCTGCAACTAATGAAAAACTGTTTTTT CASSQAATNEKLFF
few . TRBJ2-2 TRBV7-2 TGTGCCAGCATAGGGCGGGGCGGGGAGCTGTTTTTT CASIGRGGELFF
few TRBD2 TRBJ2-7 TRBV28 TGTGCCAGCAGTCCCGCAACTAGCGGGGTTTCCTACGAGCAGTACTTC CASSPATSGVSYEQYF
. TRBD2 TRBJ2-3 TRBV7-2 TGTGCCAGCAGCTCTTTTGGACTAGCGGTCAAAAGCCCGTATTTT CASSSFGLAVKSPYF
. . TRBJ2-7 TRBV27 TGTGCCAGCAGTTCGTCCACCTACTTCTTCTCCTACGAGCAGTACTTC CASSSSTYFFSYEQYF
. . TRBJ2-7 TRBV7-2 TGTGCCAGCAGCTCAATTCCGGGGACCTACGAGCAGTACTTC CASSSIPGTYEQYF
. TRBD1 TRBJ2-1 TRBV18 TGTGCCAGCTCACCAAGCGTCGGACAGGGGGCTTATGATGAGCAGTTCTTC CASSPSVGQGAYDEQFF
. TRBD2 TRBJ2-2 TRBV6-1 TGTGCCAGTACGGGGCCAGCGGGAGAACCCGGGGAGCCGTTTTTT CASTGPAGEPGEPFF
once . TRBJ2-7 TRBV7-9 TGTTCCAGCAGTGAGGACTGGGCACTCTCCTACGAGCAGTACTTC CSSSEDWALSYEQYF
. TRBD1 TRBJ1-5 TRBV25-1 TGTGCCAGCTCCCAGGGGGGATCGAGCAATCAGCCCCAGCATTTT CASSQGGSSNQPQHF
. TRBD1 TRBJ2-1 TRBV12-5 TGTGCTAGTGGTACACCGGGACAGGAGAATGAGCAGTTCTTC CASGTPGQENEQFF
. TRBD1 TRBJ2-2 TRBV9 TGTGCCAGCACAAGACAGGGGGGAACGAACACCGGGGAGCTGTTTTTT CASTRQGGTNTGELFF
. . TRBJ2-1 TRBV5-1 TGCGCCAGCAGCTTGGGTTACCCCTCACTGGATGAGCAGTTCTTC CASSLGYPSLDEQFF
. . TRBJ2-7 TRBV11-2 TGTGCCAGCCTCCCAGCGTGGCCAGCGCGCTGGGACGAGCAGTACTTC CASLPAWPARWDEQYF
once TRBD1 TRBJ2-7 TRBV4-2 TGTGCCAGCAGCCAAGGACAGGGGACTTACTACGAGCAGTACTTC CASSQGQGTYYEQYF
. TRBD2 TRBJ2-2 TRBV30 TGTGCCTGCCCTAACCGAACTAGCGGGAGGGCCGTGTACACCGGGGAGCTGTTTTTT CACPNRTSGRAVYTGELFF
. TRBD2 TRBJ2-1 TRBV27 TGTGCCAGCAGTTTATGGGGTGGTGGGAGGGCCAGAGCGGAGCAGTTCTTC CASSLWGGGRARAEQFF
. . TRBJ2-1 TRBV5-1 TGCGCCAGCAGCTCCGTTAATGAGAATGAGCAGTTCTTC CASSSVNENEQFF
. . TRBJ2-3 TRBV21-1 TGTGCCAGCAGCAAAGGGGAGACAACTGGGGATACGCAGTATTTT CASSKGETTGDTQYF
. . TRBJ2-3 TRBV28 TGTGCCAGCACCCCCCTCGGACAGAGCACAGATACGCAGTATTTT CASTPLGQSTDTQYF
. . TRBJ1-2 TRBV5-6 TGTGCCAGCAGCGTGACAGCTAACTATGGCTACACCTTC CASSVTANYGYTF
. TRBD2 TRBJ2-7 TRBV27 TGTGCCAGCAGCCCGGGACTAGCGGGAGATACCTCCTACGAGCAGTACTTC CASSPGLAGDTSYEQYF
. TRBD1 TRBJ2-1 TRBV9 TGTGCCAGCAGAGACAGGGACGATGAGCAGTTCTTC CASRDRDDEQFF
. . TRBJ1-2 TRBV19 TGTGCCAGTAGTATACGGAGGCAGGCGGTGTATGGCTACACCTTC CASSIRRQAVYGYTF
. TRBD2 TRBJ2-1 TRBV7-8 TGTGCCAGCAGCTTAGGATGGGAGGGGCGAAACAATGAGCAGTTCTTC CASSLGWEGRNNEQFF
. TRBD2 TRBJ2-7 TRBV19 TGTGCCAGTAGTCGACAGGGCCACGGACTAGCGGGACTCAACGAGCAGTACTTC CASSRQGHGLAGLNEQYF
. . TRBJ1-2 TRBV29-1 TGCAGCGTTGAGCACAGAACCTATGGCTACACCTTC CSVEHRTYGYTF
. . TRBJ2-3 TRBV27 TGTGCCAGCAGTTTGCAGGGGGGAGGACCCGGCACAGATACGCAGTATTTT CASSLQGGGPGTDTQYF
. . TRBJ2-3 TRBV4-3 TGCGCCAGCAGCCAAGAGGAGGGCGGAGGCTCAGATACGCAGTATTTT CASSQEEGGGSDTQYF
few TRBD1 TRBJ2-5 TRBV7-7 TGTGCCAGCAGCTTATCGGGACAGGGGAAAGAGACCCAGTACTTC CASSLSGQGKETQYF
. . TRBJ1-4 TRBV7-9 TGTGCCAGCAGCTTAGCTAGACAGCTTAATGAAAAACTGTTTTTT CASSLARQLNEKLFF
once TRBD2 TRBJ2-1 TRBV5-4 TGTGCCAGCAGCCGACTAGCGAGAAGCTCCTACAATGAGCAGTTCTTC CASSRLARSSYNEQFF
. . TRBJ1-2 TRBV7-9 TGTGCCAGCAGCTTAGATTCGGGAGGGTATGGCTACACCTTC CASSLDSGGYGYTF
. . TRBJ1-6 TRBV2 TGTGCCAGCAGTGAATCCAGGGGTAATAATTCACCCCTCCACTTT CASSESRGNNSPLHF
. TRBD2 TRBJ2-5 TRBV10-3 TGTGCCATCAGTGAGTCCCTAGCGGGGGGGCCAGAGACCCAGTACTTC CAISESLAGGPETQYF
. . TRBJ1-1 TRBV6-1 TGTGCCAGCAGTGGGTGGGGGGTCAACACTGAAGCTTTCTTT CASSGWGVNTEAFF
. TRBD2 TRBJ2-7 TRBV4-2 TGTGCCAGCAGCCAAGATGGGTCGGCCTGGGAGGGGTGGGAGCAGTACTTC CASSQDGSAWEGWEQYF
. TRBD1 TRBJ1-2 TRBV5-1 TGCGCCAGCAGCTTGGGGACAGGGGGCTATGGCTACACCTTC CASSLGTGGYGYTF